The TCR beta chain described here comes from a study of blood T cell repertoires in COVID-19. In the study overall: Acute and convalescent COVID-19 specimens originated in the United States, Italy and Spain. Sample material is recorded as cDNA or gDNA derived from T cells, B-cell-depleted T cells, or PBMCs.

Trimming took 0 bases from V and 3 from J, leaving 9 bases between them. The CDR3 loop spans 14 amino acids. Germline CDR1 ENHRY, CDR2 SYGVKD. This clone was counted a few times. Per the study methods: Using reference gene primer amplification, nucleated cell counts were estimated. The protocol was immunoSEQ multiplex PCR, while the TCRdb copy is restricted to in-frame clones and leaves out a portion. That table furnishes V, J and clone size, whereas the DNA furnished D and trimming. The sample has about 49,000 clones; about 77% are singletons. This chain joins TRBV10-3 and TRBJ2-7, with D hard to call. The receptor was derived from a man between 65 and 85 years old with active or convalescent COVID-19. Source material: peripheral blood. The CDR3 sequence is CAISESFVVYEQYF. The CDR3 region has the DNA TGTGCCATCAGTGAGTCGTTTGTAGTCTACGAGCAGTACTTC.